Below, 4 T cell receptor beta chains from the same sample are listed, as sequenced in a study of glioma-infiltrating T cells after dendritic cell vaccination. Regarding time point: after dendritic cell vaccination, including at tumor progression/relapse. Generated by immunoSEQ multiplex PCR, the TCRdb table keeps only in-frame clones and is missing some. The table includes about 24,000 clones, approximately 89% detected once. Specimen: blood, collected after dendritic cell vaccination. These receptors all come from a human donor with glioblastoma.

In its sample, this clone was seen a few times. The rearrangement links TRBV10-3 to TRBJ2-5; tentatively, D is TRBD2 (7 bases). This CDR3 has 16 residues. CDR1 is ENHRY, CDR2 SYGVKD, per germline. Trimming took off 10 bases at V and 4 bases at J, with 25 bases between the two ends. In DNA form, the CDR3 reads TGTGCCACCACCCGGGGAGGGGGAGGTCTTGGAGAGACCCAGTACTTC. This translates into CATTRGGGGLGETQYF.

The chain couples TRBV5-4 to TRBJ2-3, with TRBD1 matching 7 bases. The CDR3 sequence is 15 residues long. Germline V lookup: CDR1 SGHNT, CDR2 YYREEE (reference sequence). After removal of 0 bases from V and 4 bases from J, the junction contained 5 bases not matched to a gene. CDR3 in amino acids: CASSLARGTADTQYF. The CDR3 DNA reads TGTGCCAGCAGCTTGGCCAGGGGGACCGCAGATACGCAGTATTTT.

The chain is built from TRBV9 and TRBJ1-4; TRBD1 aligns across 7 bases. The ends lost 0 bases at V and 2 bases at J; junction bases unmatched: 4. The CDR3 contains 16 residues. Germline CDR1 reads SGDLS; CDR2 reads YYNGEE. The CDR3 loop is CASSVAQGWTNEKLFF. In nucleotides, the CDR3 is TGTGCCAGCAGCGTAGCACAGGGGTGGACTAATGAAAAACTGTTTTTT.

The CDR3 bases are TGTGCCAGTAGTCTCGGGAGTGAGCAGTTCTTC. This encodes CASSLGSEQFF. The V call is TRBV19, the J call TRBJ2-1, with a tentative D call TRBD2 (6 bases). CDR3 size: 11 residues. Germline V gene data show CDR1 as LNHDA and CDR2 as SQIVND (reference sequence). V was pared by 5 bases and J by 9 bases, with 8 bases between.